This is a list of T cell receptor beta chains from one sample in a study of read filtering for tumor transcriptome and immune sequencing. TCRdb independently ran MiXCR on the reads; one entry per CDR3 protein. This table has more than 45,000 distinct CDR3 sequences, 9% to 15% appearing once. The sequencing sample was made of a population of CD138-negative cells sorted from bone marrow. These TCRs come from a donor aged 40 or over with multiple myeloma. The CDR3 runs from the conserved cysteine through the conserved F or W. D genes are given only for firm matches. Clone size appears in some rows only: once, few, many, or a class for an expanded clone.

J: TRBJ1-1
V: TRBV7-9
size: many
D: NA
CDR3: CASSLGGMNTEAFF
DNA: TGTGCCAGCAGCTTAGGGGGGATGAACACTGAAGCTTTCTTT

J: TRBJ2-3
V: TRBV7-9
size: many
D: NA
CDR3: CASSPPATASTDTQYF
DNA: TGTGCCAGCAGCCCCCCCGCGACAGCTAGCACAGATACGCAGTATTTT

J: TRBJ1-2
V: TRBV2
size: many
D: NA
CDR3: CASSDQGTYGYTF
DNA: TGTGCCAGCAGTGACCAGGGGACCTATGGCTACACCTTC

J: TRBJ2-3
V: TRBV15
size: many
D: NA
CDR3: CATSRDRRSTDTQYF
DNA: TGTGCCACCAGCAGAGATCGCAGGAGCACAGATACGCAGTATTTT

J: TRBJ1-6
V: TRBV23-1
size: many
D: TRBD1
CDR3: CASSHEDRPNSPLHF
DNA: TGCGCCAGCAGTCACGAGGACAGGCCGAATTCACCCCTCCACTTT

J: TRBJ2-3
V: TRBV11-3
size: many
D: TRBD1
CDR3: CASSLRQGGGDTQYF
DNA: TGTGCCAGCAGCTTAAGACAGGGCGGTGGGGATACGCAGTATTTT

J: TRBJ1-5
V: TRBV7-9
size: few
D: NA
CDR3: CASSRTDSNQPQHF
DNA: TGTGCCAGCAGCCGGACAGATAGCAATCAGCCCCAGCATTTT

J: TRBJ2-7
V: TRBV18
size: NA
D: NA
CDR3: CASSPGAKVDEQYF
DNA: TGTGCCAGCTCACCGGGGGCCAAGGTCGACGAGCAGTACTTC

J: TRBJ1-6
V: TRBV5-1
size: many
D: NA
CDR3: CASSLDGSPLHF
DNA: TGCGCCAGCAGCTTGGATGGTTCACCCCTCCACTTT

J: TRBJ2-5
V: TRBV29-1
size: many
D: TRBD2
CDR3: CSVEEASGGPEETQYF
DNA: TGCAGCGTTGAAGAAGCTAGCGGGGGGCCCGAAGAGACCCAGTACTTC

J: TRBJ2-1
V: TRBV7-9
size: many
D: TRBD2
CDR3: CASSLPFRLAGGRGEQFF
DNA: TGTGCCAGCAGCTTGCCATTCCGGCTAGCGGGGGGGCGGGGAGAGCAGTTCTTC

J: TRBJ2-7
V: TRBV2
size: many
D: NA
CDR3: CASSPDSFSYEQYF
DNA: TGTGCCAGCTCTCCGGACAGCTTCTCCTACGAGCAGTACTTC

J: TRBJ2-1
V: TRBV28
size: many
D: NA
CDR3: CASSSGPKQFF
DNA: TGTGCCAGCAGTTCCGGACCTAAGCAGTTCTTC

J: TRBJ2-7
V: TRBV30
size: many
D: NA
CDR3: CAWSAPLRGFQQYF
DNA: TGTGCCTGGAGCGCTCCTCTTCGAGGCTTCCAGCAGTACTTC

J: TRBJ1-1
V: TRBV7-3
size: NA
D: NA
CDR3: CAGSLIPTGSTEAFF
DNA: TGTGCCGGCAGCTTAATCCCGACGGGGAGCACTGAAGCTTTCTTT

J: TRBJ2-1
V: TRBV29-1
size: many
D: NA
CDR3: CSAGRSSYNEQFF
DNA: TGCAGCGCCGGCCGTAGCTCCTACAATGAGCAGTTCTTC

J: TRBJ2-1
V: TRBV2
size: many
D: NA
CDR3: CASSSVWAGSSYNEQFF
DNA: TGTGCCAGCAGCTCGGTGTGGGCGGGGAGCTCCTACAATGAGCAGTTCTTC

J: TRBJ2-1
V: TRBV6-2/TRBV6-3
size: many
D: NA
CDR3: CASSYSRSTNEQFF
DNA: TGTGCCAGCAGTTACTCGAGAAGTACCAATGAGCAGTTCTTC

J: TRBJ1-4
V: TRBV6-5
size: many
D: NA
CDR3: CASSESGNFNEKLFF
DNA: TGTGCCAGCAGTGAATCAGGAAATTTTAATGAAAAACTGTTTTTT

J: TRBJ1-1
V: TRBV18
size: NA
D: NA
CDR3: CASSPVTGWDIEAFF
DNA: TGTGCCAGCTCACCAGTCACAGGGTGGGACATTGAAGCCTTCTTT

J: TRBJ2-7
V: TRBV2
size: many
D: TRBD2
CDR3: CASTPTSGVYEQYF
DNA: TGTGCCAGCACCCCGACTAGCGGGGTTTACGAGCAGTACTTC

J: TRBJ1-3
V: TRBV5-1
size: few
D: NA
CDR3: CASSLGQLTGNTIYF
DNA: TGCGCCAGCAGCTTGGGACAGTTAACTGGAAACACCATATATTTT

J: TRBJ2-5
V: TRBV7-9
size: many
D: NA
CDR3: CASSLLSGAGQETQYF
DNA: TGTGCCAGCAGCTTACTTTCGGGGGCTGGCCAAGAGACCCAGTACTTC

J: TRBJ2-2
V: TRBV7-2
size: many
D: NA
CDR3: CASSLDQGGTGELFF
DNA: TGTGCCAGCAGCTTAGACCAGGGGGGCACCGGGGAGCTGTTTTTT

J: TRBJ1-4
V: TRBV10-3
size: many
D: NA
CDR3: CAISREGDNEKLFF
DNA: TGTGCCATCAGCCGCGAGGGAGACAATGAAAAACTGTTTTTT

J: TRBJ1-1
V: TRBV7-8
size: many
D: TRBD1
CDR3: CASLERFQGATEAFF
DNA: TGTGCCAGCCTAGAGAGGTTTCAGGGGGCAACTGAAGCTTTCTTT

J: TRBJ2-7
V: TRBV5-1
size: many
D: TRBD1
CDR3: CASSLGQGAVEQYF
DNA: TGCGCCAGCAGCTTGGGGCAGGGGGCCGTCGAGCAGTACTTC

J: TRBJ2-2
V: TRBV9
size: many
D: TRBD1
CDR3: CASSVGTGMENGELFF
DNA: TGTGCCAGCAGCGTAGGGACAGGGATGGAGAACGGGGAGCTGTTTTTT

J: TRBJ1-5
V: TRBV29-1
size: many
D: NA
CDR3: CSPDCNQPQHF
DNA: TGCAGCCCTGACTGTAATCAGCCCCAGCATTTT

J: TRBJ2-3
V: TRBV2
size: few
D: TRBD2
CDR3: CASSGSRTSSITDTQYF
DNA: TGTGCCAGCAGTGGGTCGAGGACTAGCAGCATCACAGATACGCAGTATTTT

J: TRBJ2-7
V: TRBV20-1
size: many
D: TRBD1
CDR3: CSAKPGQEFYGQYF
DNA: TGCAGTGCTAAACCGGGACAGGAATTCTACGGGCAGTACTTC

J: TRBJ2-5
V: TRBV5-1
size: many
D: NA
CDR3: CASSSTGGETQYF
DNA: TGCGCCAGCAGCTCCACAGGAGGAGAGACCCAGTACTTC

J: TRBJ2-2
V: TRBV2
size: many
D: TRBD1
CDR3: CASSRDRGGTGELFF
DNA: TGTGCCAGCAGCCGGGACAGGGGAGGTACCGGGGAGCTGTTTTTT

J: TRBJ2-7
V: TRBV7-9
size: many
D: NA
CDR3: CASSSPGGREQYF
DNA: TGTGCCAGCAGCTCCCCCGGAGGAAGGGAGCAGTACTTC

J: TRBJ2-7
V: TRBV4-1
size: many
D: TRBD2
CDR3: CASSLVRTRNYEQYF
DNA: TGCGCCAGCAGCCTAGTACGGACTAGGAACTACGAGCAGTACTTC

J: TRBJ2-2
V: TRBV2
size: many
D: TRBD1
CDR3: CASRRTGSYTGELFF
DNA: TGTGCCAGCAGGCGGACAGGTTCCTACACCGGGGAGCTGTTTTTT

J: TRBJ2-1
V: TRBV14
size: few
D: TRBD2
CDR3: CASSRGGLRSSYNGQFF
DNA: TGCGCCAGCAGCCGGGGGGGCCTGCGGAGCTCCTACAATGGGCAGTTCTTC

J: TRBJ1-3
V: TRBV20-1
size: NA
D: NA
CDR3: CSARDPTGSGNTIYF
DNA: TGCAGTGCTAGAGATCCAACAGGGTCTGGAAACACCATATATTTT

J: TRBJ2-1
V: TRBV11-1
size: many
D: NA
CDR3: CASSLGDVHEQFF
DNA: TGTGCCAGCAGCTTAGGGGACGTCCATGAGCAGTTCTTC

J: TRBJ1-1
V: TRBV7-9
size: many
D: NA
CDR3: CASSRGGPEAFF
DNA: TGTGCCAGCAGCAGGGGGGGGCCTGAAGCTTTCTTT

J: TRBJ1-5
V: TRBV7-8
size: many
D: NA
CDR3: CASSFAGGSQPQHF
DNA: TGTGCCAGCAGCTTCGCGGGGGGGAGTCAGCCCCAGCATTTT

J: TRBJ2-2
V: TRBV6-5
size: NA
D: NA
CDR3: CASRRTETNTGELFF
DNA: TGTGCCAGCAGGAGGACAGAGACGAACACCGGGGAGCTGTTTTTT

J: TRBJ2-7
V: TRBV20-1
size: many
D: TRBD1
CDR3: CSAYTRRQGAYEQYF
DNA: TGCAGTGCATACACCCGGAGACAGGGGGCCTACGAGCAGTACTTC

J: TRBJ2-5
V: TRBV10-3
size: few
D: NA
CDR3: CAIRIMETQYF
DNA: TGTGCCATCAGAATTATGGAGACCCAGTACTTC

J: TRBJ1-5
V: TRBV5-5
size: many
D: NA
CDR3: CASSEWLDVNQPQHF
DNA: TGTGCCAGCAGCGAGTGGCTTGATGTCAATCAGCCCCAGCATTTT

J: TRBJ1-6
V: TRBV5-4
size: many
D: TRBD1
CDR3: CASSSGQGLPPLHF
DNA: TGTGCCAGCAGCTCCGGACAGGGACTTCCACCCCTCCACTTT

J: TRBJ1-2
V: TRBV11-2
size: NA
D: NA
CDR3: CASSLTGYGYTF
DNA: TGTGCCAGCAGCCTGACAGGCTATGGCTACACCTTC